The clone carrying this T cell receptor (beta chain) has a count of ten or more. This entry is derived from a study of T-cell reconstitution after alpha-beta-depleted transplantation in children. As it was prepared, the TCRbeta library received unique molecular identifiers. One entry per CDR3 protein, called by TCRdb with MiXCR from the PCR reads. The sample records about 240,000 distinct CDR3 sequences, more than 10% being singletons. The germline CDR1 and CDR2 sequences are LGHNA and YSLEER. There are 15 residues in the CDR3. With 0 bases removed from V and 2 bases from J, the gap between germline ends came to 8 bases.

The sequence derives from a human donor who donated a stem cell graft to a child with acute lymphoblastic leukemia. The sequenced sample was PBMCs from the stem cell graft donor, obtained from the stem cell graft. The chain links TRBV4-3 to TRBJ2-1, with D maybe TRBD1 (6 bases). The CDR3 nucleotides are TGCGCCAGCAGCCAAGACAGGGGCCCCTACAATGAGCAGTTCTTC. As protein: CASSQDRGPYNEQFF.